These 27 T cell receptor beta chains were sequenced from one sample in a study of T cells in Graves' hyperthyroidism and ophthalmopathy. TCR beta CDR3 regions were amplified from RNA transcripts. A first-round RT-PCR of the TCR CDR3 used the HTBI primer set. One entry per CDR3 protein, called by TCRdb with MiXCR from the multiplex PCR reads. The sample has around 600,000 distinct CDR3 sequences, 11% to 15% seen once. The sequenced sample consisted of blood. These receptors all come from a young woman with Graves' ophthalmopathy.

There are many counts of this clonotype. The V call is TRBV7-6, the J call TRBJ2-7; 7 bases map to TRBD2. Germline V lookup: CDR1 SGHVS, CDR2 FNYEAQ. V lost 2 bases, J lost 4 bases, and 17 bases stayed unmatched. The CDR3 sequence is 18 residues long. Here the CDR3 reads CASSLLVGRLAVFYEQYF. In DNA form, the CDR3 reads TGTGCCAGCAGCTTACTGGTGGGACGGCTAGCGGTTTTTTACGAGCAGTACTTC.

This clonotype was observed many times. The chain links TRBV11-2 to TRBJ2-7; D call uncertain. Germline-derived CDR1 and CDR2 are SGHAT and FQNNGV. There are 14 residues in the CDR3. V dropped 0 bases and J dropped 4 bases, with 10 bases sitting between them. Here the CDR3 reads CASSLDRLAYEQYF. The CDR3 coding sequence is TGTGCCAGCAGCTTAGATCGGTTGGCTTACGAGCAGTACTTC.

This clonotype was detected only a few times. V usage is TRBV5-1 and J usage is TRBJ1-4; 9 positions match TRBD1. The V gene end was trimmed by 0 bases and the J gene end by 7 bases; junction bases not matched to a gene: 7. The CDR3 runs 16 residues. CDR1 and CDR2 (germline): SGHRS, YFSETQ. Written as DNA, the CDR3 is TGCGCCAGCAGCTTGGACCCGGGACAGGGTAGTGAAAAACTGTTTTTT. Protein product: CASSLDPGQGSEKLFF.

This clonotype has ten or more counts. As DNA, the CDR3 is TGTGCCAGCAGCTTACAATCTCACAGGACAGGGTTGGTTGAGCAGTTCTTC. Its translation: CASSLQSHRTGLVEQFF. The chain employs TRBV7-2 and TRBJ2-1, with TRBD1 matching 8 bases. Germline-derived CDR1 and CDR2 are SGHTA and FQGNSA. The CDR3 length is 17 residues. V dropped 2 bases and J dropped 9; count of bases not matched to a gene: 15.

This clonotype was recorded many times. This rearrangement joins TRBV12-3 or TRBV12-4 to TRBJ1-2; tentative D call: TRBD1 (5 bases). V lost 6 bases and J lost 2, with 13 bases in between. The CDR3 sequence is 14 residues long. The CDR3 here is CASSPSRTNYGYTF. For the CDR3, the DNA is TGTGCCAGCAGCCCCTCGAGGACAAACTATGGCTACACCTTC.

At least ten counts were recorded for this clonotype. This chain joins TRBV20-1 and TRBJ2-7, with 10 bases that match TRBD2. The CDR3 is 14 residues long. Germline CDR1 reads DFQATT; CDR2 reads SNEGSKA (reference sequence). V shed 6 bases and J 3 bases; nucleotides not matched to a gene: 8. The CDR3 is CSAWTSGPRYEQYF. CDR3 bases: TGCAGTGCCTGGACTAGCGGCCCTCGCTACGAGCAGTACTTC.

This clonotype was detected ten times or more. This rearrangement joins TRBV28 to TRBJ2-4, with D perhaps matching TRBD1 or TRBD2 (5 bases each). Per the germline V gene, CDR1 is MDHEN and CDR2 is SYDVKM. The V gene lost 5 bases and the J gene lost 4 bases, with 21 bases spanning the gap. The CDR3 is 17 residues long. CDR3 residues: CASSVVWGPRGKNIQYF. CDR3 nucleotide sequence: TGTGCCAGCAGTGTGGTTTGGGGCCCACGGGGTAAAAACATTCAGTACTTC.

This clonotype was counted at least ten times. This rearrangement joins TRBV12-3 or TRBV12-4 to TRBJ2-7; perhaps TRBD2 as D (6 bases). The CDR3 is 15 residues long. The germline V and J ends were trimmed by 3 bases and 0 bases, with 12 bases remaining between them. Here the CDR3 reads CASSFPGTLSYEQYF. CDR3 DNA sequence: TGTGCCAGCAGTTTCCCCGGGACTCTCTCCTACGAGCAGTACTTC.

This chain joins TRBV5-6 and TRBJ1-5, with D tentatively TRBD1 (5 bases). V dropped 0 bases and J dropped 7 bases, with 11 bases sitting between them. CDR3 size: 14 residues. The germline gives CDR1 SGHDT, CDR2 YYEEEE. In nucleotides, the CDR3 is TGTGCCAGCAGCTTGGCCCAGGGACGCCAGCCCCAGCATTTT. The encoded protein is CASSLAQGRQPQHF.

This clonotype showed up many times. The chain uses TRBV20-1 and TRBJ2-7; 7 bases fit TRBD2. The CDR3 runs to 15 residues. CDR1 is DFQATT and CDR2 is SNEGSKA in the germline V gene (reference sequence). The junction had 9 bases not matched to a gene; V was cut back by 0 bases and J by 4 bases. The CDR3 loop reads CSARDPVAGAYEQYF. For the CDR3, the DNA is TGCAGTGCTAGAGACCCTGTAGCGGGTGCTTACGAGCAGTACTTC.

This clonotype came up a few times. This may stem from a read error, because a much larger clone lies one nucleotide away. Without the conserved terminal phenylalanine or tryptophan, this CDR3 likely stems from a read error. The chain uses TRBV12-3 or TRBV12-4 and TRBJ1-2; a weak D match, TRBD1 (6 bases). V dropped 0 bases and J dropped 6 bases, with 20 bases sitting between them. This CDR3 has 17 amino acids. The CDR3 DNA is TGTGCCAGCAGTTTAGCGGGGGGGGCAGCTGTGAAGGATGGCTACACCCTC. Its translation: CASSLAGGAAVKDGYTL.

This clonotype has a count of ten or more. The chain combines TRBV6-4 with TRBJ1-1; D call uncertain. Germline V gives CDR1 MRHNA, CDR2 SNTAGT. There are 15 residues in the CDR3. With 4 bases removed from V and 0 bases from J, the gap between germline ends came to 12 bases. The CDR3 region is CASSVSGRMNTEAFF. The CDR3 DNA reads TGTGCCAGCAGTGTGTCTGGACGGATGAACACTGAAGCTTTCTTT.

The chain couples TRBV20-1 to TRBJ1-2; possibly TRBD1 for D (5 bases). Germline V CDR1 and CDR2: DFQATT, SNEGSKA (reference sequence). The CDR3 consists of 11 residues. Trimming stripped 3 bases from V and 6 bases from J, with 8 bases between. The CDR3 loop reads CSASRVDGYTF. CDR3 coding DNA: TGCAGTGCTAGCAGGGTAGATGGCTACACCTTC.

This clonotype was picked up many times. The chain is built from TRBV20-1 and TRBJ2-7; D gene ambiguous. V lost 1 base and J lost 1, with 14 bases in between. From germline, CDR1 is DFQATT and CDR2 SNEGSKA (reference sequence). The CDR3 consists of 15 residues. The DNA of the CDR3 is TGCAGTGCTAGAGGTTTCACAGCCACATCCTACGAGCAGTACTTC. Its protein is CSARGFTATSYEQYF.

The table lists this clonotype with many counts. This chain connects TRBV6-1 to TRBJ2-7; 8 bases agree with TRBD1. This CDR3 is built from 19 residues. V dropped 5 bases and J dropped 3; count of bases not matched to a gene: 21. Per the germline V gene, CDR1 is MNHNS and CDR2 is SASEGT. Here the CDR3 reads CASSTDLDRGGESVYEQYF. The CDR3 DNA reads TGTGCCAGCAGTACCGACTTAGACAGGGGAGGCGAATCCGTCTACGAGCAGTACTTC.

This clonotype has ten or more counts. The V and J genes are TRBV4-1 and TRBJ2-7; 11 bases line up with TRBD2. The CDR3 runs to 16 residues. V lost 1 base and J lost 0; bases outside the gene matches: 2. Germline values: CDR1 MGHRA, CDR2 YSYEKL. CDR3 sequence reads: CASSQGLAGNSYEQYF. The CDR3 coding sequence is TGCGCCAGCAGCCAAGGACTAGCGGGGAACTCCTACGAGCAGTACTTC.

This clonotype was picked up many times. J is TRBJ1-1 and V is TRBV5-1; 8 bases are shared with TRBD1. CDR1 SGHRS and CDR2 YFSETQ come from the germline V gene. Trimming took 2 bases from V and 4 from J; bases not matched to a gene: 10. The CDR3 totals 16 residues. The CDR3 loop is CASSLLRDRSGTEAFF. CDR3 coding DNA: TGCGCCAGCAGCTTACTCAGGGACAGGTCGGGCACTGAAGCTTTCTTT.

There are a few counts of this clonotype. The J gene is TRBJ1-2, the V gene TRBV7-9; TRBD1 agrees at 7 bases. V was pared by 5 bases and J by 4 bases, with 10 bases of the junction left unmatched. CDR1 and CDR2 (germline): SEHNR, FQNEAQ (reference sequence). The CDR3 sequence is 15 residues long. DNA of the CDR3: TGTGCCAGCAGCATCCGACAGGGAGATGGCTATGGCTACACCTTC. This sequence encodes CASSIRQGDGYGYTF. The full variable domain, with the rest looked up from reference TRBV7-9 and TRBJ1-2, is DTGVSQNPRHKITKRGQNVTFRCDPISEHNRLYWYRQTLGQGPEFLTYFQNEAQLEKSRLLSDRFSAERPKGSFSTLEIQRTEQGDSAMYLCASSIRQGDGYGYTFGSGTRLTVV.

This clonotype was counted between two and nine times. V usage is TRBV20-1 and J usage is TRBJ2-6; 9 nucleotides line up with TRBD1. The CDR3 runs 16 residues. The trim removed 6 bases at V and 1 base at J, leaving 7 bases unmatched. CDR1 is DFQATT, CDR2 SNEGSKA, per germline (reference sequence). The CDR3 protein is CSATGTGSSGANVLTF. In DNA form, the CDR3 reads TGCAGTGCAACCGGGACAGGGTCTTCTGGGGCCAACGTCCTGACTTTC.

This clonotype was seen more than once but under ten times. The chain is built from TRBV15 and TRBJ1-1, with TRBD1 as a possible D gene (6 bases). Trimming shortened V by 5 bases and J by 4 bases, and 17 bases separated the two germline ends. This CDR3 spans 15 amino acids. Per the germline V gene, CDR1 is LNHNV and CDR2 is YYDKDF (reference sequence). The CDR3 loop is CATSPTGTPSTEAFF. The CDR3 coding sequence is TGTGCCACCAGCCCGACCGGGACACCAAGCACTGAAGCTTTCTTT.

The table lists this clonotype with a few counts. The rearrangement uses TRBV9 and TRBJ2-4; D remains unclear. Germline-derived CDR1 and CDR2 are SGDLS and YYNGEE. The CDR3 spans 14 residues. Trimming removed 3 bases from V and 0 bases from J, with 7 bases in between. In nucleotides, the CDR3 is TGTGCCAGCAGCGACAGTCCAGCCAAAAACATTCAGTACTTC. This gives the protein CASSDSPAKNIQYF.

This clonotype appeared many times. V usage is TRBV7-9 and J usage is TRBJ1-2; the D is unclear. Trimming took 5 bases from V and 4 from J, leaving 11 bases between them. Germline lookup yields CDR1 SEHNR and CDR2 FQNEAQ (reference sequence). This CDR3 spans 13 amino acids. Here the CDR3 reads CASSRPRSYGYTF. Written as DNA, the CDR3 is TGTGCCAGCAGCCGACCTCGGAGCTATGGCTACACCTTC.

This clonotype was counted many times. The chain recombines TRBV27 with TRBJ1-3; 7 nucleotides line up with TRBD1. The CDR3 is 16 amino acids. J was trimmed by 2 bases and V by 5 bases; bases with no gene match: 9. CDR1 and CDR2 (germline): MNHEY, SMNVEV (reference sequence). CDR3 sequence: CASSAKQGSPGNTIYF. CDR3 sequence (DNA): TGTGCCAGCAGTGCCAAACAGGGGAGCCCTGGAAACACCATATATTTT.

The chain uses TRBV7-2 and TRBJ2-2; tentative D call: TRBD2 (6 bases). Trimming took off 5 bases at V and 3 bases at J, with 16 bases between the two ends. The CDR3 totals 16 residues. CDR1 is SGHTA, CDR2 FQGNSA, per germline. The CDR3: CASSLSHREHTGELFF. The DNA of the CDR3 is TGTGCCAGCAGCCTAAGCCACCGGGAGCACACCGGGGAGCTGTTTTTT.

CDR3 sequence reads: CASSLRGSRQPQHF. CDR3 nucleotide sequence: TGTGCCAGCAGCCTAAGGGGCTCTAGGCAGCCCCAGCATTTT. This rearrangement joins TRBV7-8 to TRBJ1-5, with D possibly matching TRBD1 (5 bases). Between the trimmed V and J ends, which lost 5 bases and 7 bases, there was a span of 15 bases. CDR1 is SGHVS, CDR2 FQNEAQ, per germline. CDR3 length equals 14 residues.

This clonotype came up a few times. The chain recombines TRBV6-1 with TRBJ2-2; 8 bases are shared with TRBD1. V lost 5 bases and J lost 6; bases outside the gene matches: 8. The CDR3 has 15 residues. Germline V CDR1 and CDR2: MNHNS, SASEGT. The DNA of the CDR3 is TGTGCCAGCAGTTACGGGCAGGGGGCGTCCGGGGAGCTGTTTTTT. It specifies CASSYGQGASGELFF.

Ten or more counts support this clonotype. This chain's CDR3 is CASSSAAAAYEQYF. The CDR3 coding sequence is TGTGCCAGCAGCTCAGCGGCCGCGGCCTACGAGCAGTACTTC. This chain joins TRBV7-6 and TRBJ2-7; D may be TRBD2 (5 bases). The CDR3 length is 14 residues. Germline assignment: CDR1 SGHVS and CDR2 FNYEAQ. The V gene lost 4 bases and the J gene lost 2 bases, with 12 bases spanning the gap.